Given below is one T cell receptor (beta chain) in context. Its matching antigen is unknown. The entry originates in a study of shared clonotypes between healthy human individuals. V was trimmed by 0 bases and J by 0 bases, leaving 10 bases between them. This CDR3 has 17 amino acids. Germline values: CDR1 SGHRS, CDR2 YFSETQ. Assay: immunoSEQ multiplex PCR; the TCRdb copy retains only in-frame clones and omits some. The sample includes millions of clones, roughly 94% of them seen just once. Study-wide results and limits: The diversity represented, both genetic and in exposure history, was limited by few donors. In general, naive subsets displayed greater estimated richness than memory subsets did.

Sequencing was done on a sample of naive CD4+ T cells sorted from blood. The subset here: CD45RA+ positively selected. V is TRBV5-1 and J is TRBJ2-6; D ambiguous. The receptor comes from a young man in good health. DNA of the CDR3: TGCGCCAGCAGCTTGGGGGCAGTATACTCTGGGGCCAACGTCCTGACTTTC. Translation gives CASSLGAVYSGANVLTF.